The T cell receptor beta chain described here comes from a study of response to subunit inactivated influenza vaccine. This clonotype appeared many times. Antigen specificity is unknown. TCRdb redid the calling of the RT-PCR reads with MiXCR, one entry per CDR3 protein. The sample gives around 530,000 distinct CDR3 sequences, approximately 16% of which show up once; approximately 3% is in the top ten. Notes on the study in general: With each seasonal influenza vaccination, the authors suggested, few new T cells are recruited.

Trimming cost V 3 bases and J 2 bases; bases outside gene matches: 3. The CDR3 covers 15 residues. This clonotype originated in a man between 45 and 75 years old who received an inactivated influenza vaccine. The genes are TRBV12-3 or TRBV12-4 and TRBJ2-3; 9 nucleotides line up with TRBD2. The material was CD4+ T cells sorted from PBMCs, obtained 23 months after vaccination. The CDR3 DNA sequence: TGTGCCAGCAGTTTTCTAGCGGGAAACACAGATACGCAGTATTTT. This codes for CASSFLAGNTDTQYF.